The 6 T cell receptor beta chains below all came from one sample that was sequenced in a study of blood T cells in healthy people across ages. Together with a sample-barcoded 5' primer, a J-beta primer mix was included in a second PCR lasting about 7 to 11 cycles. One entry per CDR3 protein, called by TCRdb with MiXCR from the 5' RACE reads. The table includes over a million distinct CDR3 sequences, around two fifths detected once. What was sequenced was blood. The receptor set was obtained from a woman in her late teens or twenties in good health.

This clonotype was observed a handful of times. V gene TRBV20-1 combines with J gene TRBJ1-2; the D is unclear. The CDR3 covers 12 residues. The germline V gene has CDR1 DFQATT and CDR2 SNEGSKA (reference sequence). Trimming took off 5 bases at V and 7 bases at J, with 14 bases between the two ends. CDR3 residues: CSAYEGISGYTF. The DNA for the CDR3 is TGCAGTGCTTATGAGGGAATAAGTGGCTACACCTTC.

In this sample, this clonotype turned up a few times. J is TRBJ2-7 and V is TRBV6-1; a possible D gene is TRBD2 (5 bases). This CDR3 region has 16 residues. Germline lookup yields CDR1 MNHNS and CDR2 SASEGT. The V end was cut by 2 bases, the J end by 0 bases, with 14 bases between. The CDR3 protein is CASSELVASSSYEQYF. DNA for the CDR3: TGTGCCAGCAGTGAATTGGTAGCGTCGAGCTCCTACGAGCAGTACTTC.

This clonotype occurred a few times. The V gene is TRBV3-1, the J gene TRBJ1-4; TRBD1 matches at 12 bases. J gave up 6 bases and V 4 bases, and 3 bases lay outside the gene matches. Germline lookup yields CDR1 LGHDT and CDR2 YNNKEL (reference sequence). CDR3 length equals 15 residues. For the CDR3, the DNA is TGTGCCAGCAGCCCCGGGACAGGGGGCGATGAAAAACTGTTTTTT. It codes for CASSPGTGGDEKLFF.

This clonotype was seen a handful of times. The chain recombines TRBV5-6 with TRBJ1-2; D possibly corresponds to TRBD1 (5 bases). V was cut by 2 bases and J by 2 bases, with 16 bases left in between. The CDR3 extends over 16 amino acids. CDR1 SGHDT and CDR2 YYEEEE come from the germline V gene. The chain's CDR3 is CASSFYGGVVNYGYTF. CDR3 DNA sequence: TGTGCCAGCAGCTTTTACGGGGGAGTTGTCAACTATGGCTACACCTTC.

The chain recombines TRBV2 with TRBJ2-7; D possibly corresponds to TRBD1 (6 bases). The V end lost 8 bases, the J end lost 2 bases, and 19 bases lay between the germline ends. CDR3 length: 15 amino acids. Germline V lookup: CDR1 SNHLY, CDR2 FYNNEI. As DNA, the CDR3 is TGTGCCAGCGGTACTTGGACAGACCGAACCTACGAGCAGTACTTC. Amino acid sequence: CASGTWTDRTYEQYF.

The chain uses TRBV12-3 or TRBV12-4 and TRBJ1-5, with TRBD1 matching over 10 bases. Trimming removed 5 bases from V and 6 bases from J; junction bases left unmatched: 10. The CDR3 totals 16 residues. This chain's CDR3 is CASSTWDRGKGQPQHF. The CDR3 DNA reads as TGTGCCAGCAGTACCTGGGACAGGGGAAAAGGTCAGCCCCAGCATTTT.